This TCR beta chain comes out of a study of shared clonotypes between healthy human individuals. J gave up 2 bases and V 5 bases, and 5 bases lay outside the gene matches. The CDR3 is made up of 14 amino acids. The germline V gene encodes CDR1 SGHDN and CDR2 FVKESK. Generated by immunoSEQ multiplex PCR, the TCRdb table keeps only in-frame clones and is missing some. Counted here are 2 million to 2.5 million clones, 95% occurring once; the ten biggest clones make up approximately 0.13%. On this clone: Its antigen remains unknown.

Study-wide results and limits: The generation probabilities recorded for non-shared clonotypes fell below those of clonotypes shared by all four donors.

The TCR comes from a man between 18 and 35 years old in good health. The material sequenced was naive CD4+ T cells sorted from blood. Subset denoted: CD45RA+ positively selected. The chain is built from TRBV14 and TRBJ2-7, with 8 bases that match TRBD1. In DNA form, the CDR3 reads TGTGCCAGCAGCGCCGGGACAGGAGCCTACGAGCAGTACTTC. Translating it yields CASSAGTGAYEQYF. The full variable domain, its missing parts supplied by reference TRBV14 and TRBJ2-7, is EAGVTQFPSHSVIEKGQTVTLRCDPISGHDNLYWYRRVMGKEIKFLLHFVKESKQDESGMPNNRFLAERTGGTYSTLKVQPAELEDSGVYFCASSAGTGAYEQYFGPGTRLTVT.